This T cell receptor beta chain was sequenced in a study of cytomegalovirus exposure and HLA in healthy donors. The PCR had 60 Vbeta and 13 Jbeta primers. Profiled with immunoSEQ multiplex PCR; TCRdb holds only in-frame clones, not every one. The repertoire holds 200,000 to 250,000 clones, with 85% to 90% as singletons. The donors comprised healthy bone marrow donors. Germline V gene data show CDR1 as LNHDA and CDR2 as SQIVND (reference sequence). V was cut by 2 bases and J by 2 bases, with 16 bases left in between. The CDR3 runs to 16 residues. The receptor was derived from a human donor in good health. The chain uses TRBV19 and TRBJ2-7; D gene uncertain. The sequenced material came from PBMCs. CDR3 DNA: TGTGCCAGTAGTATACATAAACAGACATCAACCTACGAGCAGTACTTC. As protein: CASSIHKQTSTYEQYF. The whole variable domain, remainder taken from reference TRBV19 and TRBJ2-7, is DGGITQSPKYLFRKEGQNVTLSCEQNLNHDAMYWYRQDPGQGLRLIYYSQIVNDFQKGDIAEGYSVSREKKESFPLTVTSAQKNPTAFYLCASSIHKQTSTYEQYFGPGTRLTVT.